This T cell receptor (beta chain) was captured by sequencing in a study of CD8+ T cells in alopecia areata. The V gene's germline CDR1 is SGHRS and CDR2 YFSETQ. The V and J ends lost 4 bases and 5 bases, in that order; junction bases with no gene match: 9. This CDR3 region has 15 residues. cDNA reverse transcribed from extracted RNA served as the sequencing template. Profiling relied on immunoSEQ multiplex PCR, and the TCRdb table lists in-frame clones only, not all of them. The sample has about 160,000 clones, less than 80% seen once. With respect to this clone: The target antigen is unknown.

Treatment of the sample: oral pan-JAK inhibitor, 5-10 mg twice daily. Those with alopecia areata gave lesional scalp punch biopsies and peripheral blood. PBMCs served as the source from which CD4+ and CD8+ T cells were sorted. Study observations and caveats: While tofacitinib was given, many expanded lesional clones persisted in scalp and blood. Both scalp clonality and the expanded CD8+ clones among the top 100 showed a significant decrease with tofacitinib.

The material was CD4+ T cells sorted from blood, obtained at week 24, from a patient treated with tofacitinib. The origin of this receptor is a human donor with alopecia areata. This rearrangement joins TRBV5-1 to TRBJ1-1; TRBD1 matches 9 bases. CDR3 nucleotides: TGCGCCAGCAGCCGAGAGACAGGGGGAAGGACTGAAGCTTTCTTT. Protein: CASSRETGGRTEAFF. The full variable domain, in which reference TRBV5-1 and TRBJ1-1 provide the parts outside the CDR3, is KAGVTQTPRYLIKTRGQQVTLSCSPISGHRSVSWYQQTPGQGLQFLFEYFSETQRNKGNFPGRFSGRQFSNSRSEMNVSTLELGDSALYLCASSRETGGRTEAFFGQGTRLTVV.